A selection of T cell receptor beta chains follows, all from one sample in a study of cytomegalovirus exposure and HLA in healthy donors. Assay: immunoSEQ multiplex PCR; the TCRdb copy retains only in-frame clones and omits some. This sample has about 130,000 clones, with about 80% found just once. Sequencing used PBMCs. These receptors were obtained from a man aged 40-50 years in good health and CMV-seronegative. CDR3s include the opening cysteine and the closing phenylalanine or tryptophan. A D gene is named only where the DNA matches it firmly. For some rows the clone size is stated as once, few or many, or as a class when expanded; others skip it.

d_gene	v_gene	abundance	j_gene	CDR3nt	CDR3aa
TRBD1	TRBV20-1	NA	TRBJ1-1	TGCAGTGCTAGATGGGGACAGGCTTTCTTT	CSARWGQAFF
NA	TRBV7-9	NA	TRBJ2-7	TGTGCCAGCAGTGACATGGGGCGCTTAGGGCAGTACTTC	CASSDMGRLGQYF
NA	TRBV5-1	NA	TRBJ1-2	TGCGCCAGCAGTCACGGGGGGGCGGACTATGGCTACACCTTC	CASSHGGADYGYTF
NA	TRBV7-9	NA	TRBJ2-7	TGTGCCAGCAGCTCCCCCGACACTGCGAGTTACGAGCAGTACTTC	CASSSPDTASYEQYF
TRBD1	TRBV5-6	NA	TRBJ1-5	TGTGCCAGCAGCTTGAAGACAGGGCGGCAGCCCCAGCATTTT	CASSLKTGRQPQHF
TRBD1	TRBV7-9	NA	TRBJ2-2	TGTTCCAGCAGCTTATTAGGGGGCTTGAACACCGGGGAGCTGTTTTTT	CSSSLLGGLNTGELFF
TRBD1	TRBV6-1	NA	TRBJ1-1	TGTGCCAGCAGTGAACCCGACAGGGTGGCAACTGAAGCTTTCTTT	CASSEPDRVATEAFF
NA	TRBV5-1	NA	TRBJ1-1	TGCGCCAGCAAGAGTAAAGGGGCGAACACTGAAGCTTTCTTT	CASKSKGANTEAFF
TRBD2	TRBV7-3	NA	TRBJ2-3	TGTGCCAGCAGCTCGCTAGCGGGGGGGATAGATACGCAGTATTTT	CASSSLAGGIDTQYF
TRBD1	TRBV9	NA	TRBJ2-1	TGTGCCAGCAGCGGAGGGGGCGCCGGGACCCAGAACAATGAGCAGTTCTTC	CASSGGGAGTQNNEQFF
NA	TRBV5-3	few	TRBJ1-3	TGTCCGCCCTCGGCGGCGAACTCTGGAAACACCATATATTTT	CPPSAANSGNTIYF
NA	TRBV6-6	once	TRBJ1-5	TGTGCCAGCAGTTACTGGGGAGTGAATGTCAATCAGCCCCAGCATTTT	CASSYWGVNVNQPQHF
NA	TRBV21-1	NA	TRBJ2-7	TGTGCCAGCCCGAACATGTTCTCCTACGAGCAGTACTTC	CASPNMFSYEQYF
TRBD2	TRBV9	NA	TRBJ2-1	TGTGCCAGCAGCACCAACCGGGGGGGACTCTACAATGAGCAGTTCTTC	CASSTNRGGLYNEQFF
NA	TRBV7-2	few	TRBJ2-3	TGTGCCAGCAGCCCGTGGTTGCGGGCAGTAGATACGCAGTATTTT	CASSPWLRAVDTQYF
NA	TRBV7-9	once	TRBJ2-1	TGTGCCAGCAGCTTAGAGCGCGGAGGGTCTCTTGCCCAGTTCTTC	CASSLERGGSLAQFF
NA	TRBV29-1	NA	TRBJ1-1	TGCAGCGCAGCGGTCACCCAGGCTGAAGCTTTCTTT	CSAAVTQAEAFF
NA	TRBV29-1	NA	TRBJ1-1	TGCAGCGTAGGGCAGGGCAACACTGAAGCTTTCTTT	CSVGQGNTEAFF
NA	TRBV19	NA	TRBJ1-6	TGTGCCAGTAGTATGGGGCTCGGGACAACGCCAAATTCACCCCTCCACTTT	CASSMGLGTTPNSPLHF
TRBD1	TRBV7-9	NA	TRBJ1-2	TGTGCCAGCAGCTCTCCGGGACAGGGCTATGGCTACACCTTC	CASSSPGQGYGYTF
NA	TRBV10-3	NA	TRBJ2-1	TGTGCCGTGAATAGCGGCCGGGGATACAATGAGCAGTTCTTC	CAVNSGRGYNEQFF
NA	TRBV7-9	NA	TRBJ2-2	TGTGCCAGCAGCTACTCCGCAGGCGTGGGGGAGCTGTTTTTT	CASSYSAGVGELFF
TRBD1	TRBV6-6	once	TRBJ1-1	TGTGCCAGCAGTTCCGACAGGGACACTGAAGCTTTCTTT	CASSSDRDTEAFF
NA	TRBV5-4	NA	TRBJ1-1	TGTGCCAGCAGCCTAGTTATGAACACTGAAGCTTTCTTT	CASSLVMNTEAFF
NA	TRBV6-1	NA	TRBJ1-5	TGTGCCAGCAGCACAGCAGGGGTCAAACAGCCCCAGCATTTT	CASSTAGVKQPQHF
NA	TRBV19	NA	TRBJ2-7	TGTGCCAGTAGCCCGGCAGGGAATGCCTACGAGCAGTACTTC	CASSPAGNAYEQYF
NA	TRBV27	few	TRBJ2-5	TGTGCCAGCAGTTTGAGGGCCCGTCCCAACGTCTACCAAGAGACCCAGTACTTC	CASSLRARPNVYQETQYF
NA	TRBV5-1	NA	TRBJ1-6	TGCGCCAGCAGCTTGGGCGGGGACTCCTATAATTCACCCCTCCACTTT	CASSLGGDSYNSPLHF
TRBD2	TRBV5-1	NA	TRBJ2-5	TGCGCCAGCAGGGCGGGGGGCCAAGAGACCCAGTACTTC	CASRAGGQETQYF
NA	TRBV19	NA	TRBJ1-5	TGTGCCAGTAGTACACAGGGCCTTCTTACCAATCAGCCCCAGCATTTT	CASSTQGLLTNQPQHF
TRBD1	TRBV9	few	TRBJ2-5	TGTGCCAGCAGCCCCGGACAGGGTTTGGAGACCCAGTACTTC	CASSPGQGLETQYF
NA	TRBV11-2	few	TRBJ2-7	TGTGCCAGCAGCCGTTATAACCAGATCTACGAGCAGTACTTC	CASSRYNQIYEQYF
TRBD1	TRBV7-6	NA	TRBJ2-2	TGTGCCAGCAGCTCCAACAGGGGGACCGGGGAGCTGTTTTTT	CASSSNRGTGELFF
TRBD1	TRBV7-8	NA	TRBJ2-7	TGTGCCAGCAGCCCACGAGCCGGGACAGAGCTCTACGAGCAGTACTTC	CASSPRAGTELYEQYF
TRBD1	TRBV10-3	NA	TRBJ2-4	TGTGCCATCAGTGATTCAGACAGTCGAGGGGACAGTCAGTACTTC	CAISDSDSRGDSQYF
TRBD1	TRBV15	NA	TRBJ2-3	TGTGCCACCAGCAGACGACAGGGGACCGATACGCAGTATTTT	CATSRRQGTDTQYF
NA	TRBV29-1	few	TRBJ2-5	TGCAGCGTTACAAGGTCAGGTGGGGGCGAAGAGACCCAGTACTTC	CSVTRSGGGEETQYF
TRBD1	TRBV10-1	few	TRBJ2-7	TGCGCCAGCCGCGTCTCTGGTCCGGGACAGGGGGCCTACGAGCAGTACTTC	CASRVSGPGQGAYEQYF
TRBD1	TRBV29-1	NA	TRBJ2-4	TGCAGCGTTGAAGCAACGGACAGGAAAAACATTCAGTACTTC	CSVEATDRKNIQYF
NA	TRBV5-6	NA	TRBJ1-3	TGTGCCAGCAGCTTGGCAGGGCGCTCGCGCGGAAACACCATATATTTT	CASSLAGRSRGNTIYF
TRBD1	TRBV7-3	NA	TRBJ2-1	TGTGCCAGCAGCTTAGGGGGACAGGGGAACAATGAGCAGTTCTTC	CASSLGGQGNNEQFF
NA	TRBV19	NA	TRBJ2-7	TGTGCCAGTAGCCCCGGGACTGTGTCCTACGAGCAGTACTTC	CASSPGTVSYEQYF
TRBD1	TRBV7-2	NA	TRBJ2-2	TGTGCCAGCAACCCCAGGGGACAGGGCACCGGGGAGCTGTTTTTT	CASNPRGQGTGELFF
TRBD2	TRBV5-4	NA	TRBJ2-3	TGTGCCAGCAGCAGTTGGACTAGCGACGATACGCAGTATTTT	CASSSWTSDDTQYF
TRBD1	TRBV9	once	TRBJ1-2	TGTGCCAGCAGCTCAAACCCTGGGACAGGGGAATTTGGCTACACCTTC	CASSSNPGTGEFGYTF
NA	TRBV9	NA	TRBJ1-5	TGTGCCAGCAGCGTAGGAGGAGTTCAGCCCCAGCATTTT	CASSVGGVQPQHF
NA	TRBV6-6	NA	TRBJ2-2	TGTGCCAGCAGTAACACAGGGGGGGGGAACACCGGGGAGCTGTTTTTT	CASSNTGGGNTGELFF
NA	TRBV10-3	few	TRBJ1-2	TGTGCCATCATGTATTCGGATGGCTACACCTTC	CAIMYSDGYTF
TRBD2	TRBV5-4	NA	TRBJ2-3	TGTGCCAGCAGGTCTGGGACTAGCGCCGGTGATACGCAGTATTTT	CASRSGTSAGDTQYF
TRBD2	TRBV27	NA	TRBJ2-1	TGTGCCAGCAGTTTCGCCCTAGCGGGGGGGCTCTACAATGAGCAGTTCTTC	CASSFALAGGLYNEQFF